Described below is a single T cell receptor (beta chain) sequence and its context. Both 60 Vbeta primers and 13 Jbeta primers went into the PCR. Clones were sequenced by immunoSEQ multiplex PCR, and TCRdb holds only the in-frame ones, with some missing. The table has 130,000 or so clones, approximately 78% seen once. This entry belongs to a study of cytomegalovirus exposure and HLA in healthy donors. CDR1 is DFQATT and CDR2 is SNEGSKA in the germline V gene (reference sequence). Trimming cost V 3 bases and J 4 bases, with 7 bases left between them. This CDR3 is built from 11 residues. This sequence joins TRBV20-1 and TRBJ2-7; no definite D call. This sequence originates from a female donor in good health and CMV-seronegative. Sequences were obtained from PBMCs. CDR3 loop: CSARGAYEQYF. CDR3 DNA: TGCAGTGCTAGGGGCGCGTACGAGCAGTACTTC.